This T cell receptor (beta chain) was identified during a study of blood T cell repertoires in COVID-19. Study-level background: Whether acute or convalescent, the COVID-19 samples came from the United States, Italy and Spain.

V was clipped by 3 bases and J by 5 bases; unmatched bases: 10. The CDR3 is 17 amino acids. CDR1 LGHNT and CDR2 FRNRAP come from the germline V gene. Methods used by the authors: Quantification of nucleated cells was approximated via reference gene primer amplification. Assay used: immunoSEQ multiplex PCR; TCRdb lists only in-frame clones, some missing. The V and J calls and clone size come from that table; D and trimming were worked out from the DNA. The sample holds some 87,000 clones, roughly 80% seen once. The source material was peripheral blood. The sequence came from a woman aged 65 to 85 with active or convalescent COVID-19. This chain joins TRBV12-5 and TRBJ1-5; TRBD1 matches 10 bases. The CDR3 loop is CASGLVRGQGQDQPQHF. CDR3 nucleotides: TGTGCTAGTGGTTTAGTGCGGGGACAGGGGCAGGATCAGCCCCAGCATTTT.